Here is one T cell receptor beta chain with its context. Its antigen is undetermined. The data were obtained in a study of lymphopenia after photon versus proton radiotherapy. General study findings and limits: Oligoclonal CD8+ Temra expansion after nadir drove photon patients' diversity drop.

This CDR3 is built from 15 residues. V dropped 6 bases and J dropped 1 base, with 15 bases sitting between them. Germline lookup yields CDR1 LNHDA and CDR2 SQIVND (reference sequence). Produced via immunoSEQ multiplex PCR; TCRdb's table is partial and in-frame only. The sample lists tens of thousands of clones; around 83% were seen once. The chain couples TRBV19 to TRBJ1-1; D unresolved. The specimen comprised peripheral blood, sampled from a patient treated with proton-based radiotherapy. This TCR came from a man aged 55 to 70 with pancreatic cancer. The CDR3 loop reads CASRILSTENTEAFF. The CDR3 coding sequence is TGTGCCAGTAGAATCCTTTCGACGGAGAACACTGAAGCTTTCTTT.